These 29 T cell receptor beta chains came from one sample sequenced in a study of blood T cell repertoires in COVID-19. Method: immunoSEQ multiplex PCR; TCRdb's copy keeps in-frame clones and lacks some. The sample consists of 140,000 to 150,000 clones, more than 80% of them appearing once. Sequencing was carried out using peripheral blood. The receptors originated from a woman aged 55-69 years with active COVID-19.

The rearrangement uses TRBV6-2 or TRBV6-3 and TRBJ1-4; 9 nucleotides align to TRBD1. Trimming cost V 2 bases and J 7 bases; bases outside gene matches: 11. This CDR3 region has 17 residues. The V gene's germline CDR1 is MNHEY and CDR2 SVGEGT. This CDR3 is CASSYPRDRERREKLFF. The CDR3 nucleotides are TGTGCCAGCAGTTACCCCCGGGACAGGGAAAGGCGTGAAAAACTGTTTTTT.

The chain carries TRBV28 and TRBJ1-4; D is possibly TRBD1 (6 bases). Germline V gene data show CDR1 as MDHEN and CDR2 as SYDVKM. The V gene lost 5 bases and the J gene lost 4 bases, with 14 bases spanning the gap. The CDR3 runs to 15 residues. The chain's CDR3 is CASSDRTDINEKLFF. The CDR3 DNA reads as TGTGCCAGCAGTGACCGGACAGATATTAATGAAAAACTGTTTTTT. Variable domain in full (rest from reference TRBV28 and TRBJ1-4): DVKVTQSSRYLVKRTGEKVFLECVQDMDHENMFWYRQDPGLGLRLIYFSYDVKMKEKGDIPEGYSVSREKKERFSLILESASTNQTSMYLCASSDRTDINEKLFFGSGTQLSVL.

The chain uses TRBV7-9 and TRBJ2-7, with D tentatively TRBD1 (6 bases). Between the trimmed V and J ends, which lost 1 base and 2 bases, there was a span of 9 bases. CDR3 length: 14 residues. From germline, CDR1 is SEHNR and CDR2 FQNEAQ (reference sequence). The DNA for the CDR3 is TGTGCCAGCAGCTTAGGAGGACAGACCTACGAGCAGTACTTC. Protein sequence: CASSLGGQTYEQYF.

The genes are TRBV15 and TRBJ2-2; weak D call: TRBD2 (6 bases). CDR3 length: 16 residues. Per the germline V gene, CDR1 is LNHNV and CDR2 is YYDKDF (reference sequence). Trimming took off 5 bases at V and 1 base at J, with 14 bases between the two ends. The CDR3 sequence is CATSEPGLLNTGELFF. CDR3 DNA sequence: TGTGCCACCAGCGAACCGGGACTCCTGAACACCGGGGAGCTGTTTTTT.

The chain uses TRBV6-5 and TRBJ2-7, with a weak D call TRBD2 (5 bases). Deletions cut 4 bases from V and 5 bases from J, with 12 bases between. Looked up from germline, CDR1 is MNHEY and CDR2 is SVGAGI. The CDR3 runs to 13 residues. In nucleotides, the CDR3 is TGTGCCAGCAGTTCCCTTCGGGGTCACGAGCAGTACTTC. This translates into CASSSLRGHEQYF.

A few counts support this clone. This chain uses TRBV6-6 with TRBJ2-1, with 10 bases lining up with TRBD2. Unmatched junction bases numbered 3, after V lost 2 bases and J lost 2 bases. Germline V gives CDR1 MNHNY, CDR2 SVGAGI (reference sequence). This CDR3 contains 16 residues. DNA for the CDR3: TGTGCCAGCAGTTACAGGACTAGCGGAACCTACAATGAGCAGTTCTTC. As protein: CASSYRTSGTYNEQFF.

The chain uses TRBV2 and TRBJ1-2; a possible D gene is TRBD1 (6 bases). Germline V gives CDR1 SNHLY, CDR2 FYNNEI. The CDR3 covers 14 residues. V was shortened by 6 bases and J by 3 bases, with 14 bases between the two germline ends. This CDR3 reads CASSLTGLHYGYTF. In nucleotides, the CDR3 is TGTGCCAGCAGCCTAACAGGGTTACACTATGGCTACACCTTC.

This clone came up once. The genes are TRBV27 and TRBJ1-1; 8 nucleotides line up with TRBD1. Germline V gives CDR1 MNHEY, CDR2 SMNVEV (reference sequence). V was clipped by 7 bases and J by 1 base; unmatched bases: 2. The CDR3 extends over 13 amino acids. DNA of the CDR3: TGTGCCAGCACAGGACAGGGGAACACTGAAGCTTTCTTT. This codes for CASTGQGNTEAFF.

The rearrangement joins TRBV29-1 to TRBJ2-2; tentative D call: TRBD2 (5 bases). This CDR3 is built from 14 residues. V lost 4 bases, J lost 3 bases, and 12 bases lay in between. CDR1 and CDR2 (germline): SQVTM, ANQGSEA. The CDR3: CSVATYGDTGELFF. CDR3 DNA: TGCAGCGTTGCAACATACGGGGACACCGGGGAGCTGTTTTTT.

This clone was seen only once. CDR3 sequence reads: CASSQVDSGAETQYF. In nucleotides, the CDR3 is TGTGCCAGCAGCCAAGTTGACTCCGGCGCAGAGACCCAGTACTTC. The gene calls are TRBV4-2 and TRBJ2-5; D gene unclear. Germline lookup yields CDR1 LGHNA and CDR2 YNFKEQ. The CDR3 contains 15 residues. V lost 1 base and J 4 bases, leaving 13 bases between the germline ends.

This clone was seen just once. V and J are TRBV7-2 and TRBJ2-2; a weak D match, TRBD1 (6 bases). In germline, CDR1 is SGHTA, CDR2 FQGNSA. Deletions cut 10 bases from V and 1 base from J, with 16 bases between. The CDR3 has 15 residues. The chain's CDR3 is CATELGALNTGELFF. In DNA form, the CDR3 reads TGTGCCACCGAGCTGGGGGCTTTGAACACCGGGGAGCTGTTTTTT.

The chain uses TRBV3-1 (or the pseudogene TRBV3-2) and TRBJ2-7; D is possibly TRBD2 (5 bases). V lost 0 bases, J lost 9 bases, and 12 bases lay in between. Per the germline V gene, CDR1 is LGHDT and CDR2 is YNNKEL (reference sequence). CDR3 length equals 13 residues. CDR3 in amino acids: CASSQDDRAGQYF. The CDR3 nucleotides are TGTGCCAGCAGCCAAGATGATAGGGCGGGGCAGTACTTC.

The chain is built from TRBV28 and TRBJ1-1; no clear D gene. CDR1 and CDR2 from the germline V gene are MDHEN and SYDVKM. The CDR3 runs to 14 residues. The V end lost 3 bases, the J end lost 0 bases, and 8 bases lay between the germline ends. The CDR3 reads CASSLGSMNTEAFF. In nucleotides, the CDR3 is TGTGCCAGCAGTTTGGGTAGCATGAACACTGAAGCTTTCTTT.

The V call is TRBV7-2, the J call TRBJ2-1; 8 positions agree with TRBD2. The V gene's germline CDR1 is SGHTA and CDR2 FQGNSA. V trimming: 5 bases; J trimming: 5 bases; junction bases outside the gene matches: 11. The CDR3 runs to 16 residues. CDR3 amino acids: CASSPRLLAGDNEQFF. DNA for the CDR3: TGTGCCAGCAGCCCCCGGTTGCTAGCGGGCGACAATGAGCAGTTCTTC.

A single count supports this clone. The chain combines TRBV25-1 with TRBJ2-2; the match to TRBD1 covers 7 bases. J lost 1 base, V lost 8 bases, and 7 bases had no gene match. CDR1 is MGHDK, CDR2 SYGVNS, per germline. The CDR3 extends over 15 amino acids. The chain's CDR3 is CASREQGRNTGELFF. The CDR3 nucleotides are TGTGCCAGCCGCGAACAGGGGCGGAACACCGGGGAGCTGTTTTTT.

V usage is TRBV19 and J usage is TRBJ1-1; 8 bases line up with TRBD1. V trimming: 5 bases; J trimming: 1 base; junction bases outside the gene matches: 6. The germline gives CDR1 LNHDA, CDR2 SQIVND (reference sequence). There are 15 residues in the CDR3. The chain's CDR3 is CASSFSTGANTEAFF. The CDR3 nucleotides read TGTGCCAGTAGTTTCTCGACAGGGGCGAACACTGAAGCTTTCTTT. The full variable domain, completed using reference TRBV19 and TRBJ1-1, is DGGITQSPKYLFRKEGQNVTLSCEQNLNHDAMYWYRQDPGQGLRLIYYSQIVNDFQKGDIAEGYSVSREKKESFPLTVTSAQKNPTAFYLCASSFSTGANTEAFFGQGTRLTVV.

V and J are TRBV28 and TRBJ2-7; 10 bases match TRBD2. Trimming removed 5 bases from V and 2 bases from J; junction bases left unmatched: 12. This CDR3 has 17 amino acids. Germline CDR1 MDHEN, CDR2 SYDVKM. This CDR3 reads CASSLPTSGIGAYEQYF. The CDR3, as DNA: TGTGCCAGCAGTCTACCCACTAGCGGGATTGGAGCCTACGAGCAGTACTTC.

The chain recombines TRBV2 with TRBJ1-1; D is unresolved. The V gene lost 7 bases and the J gene lost 1 base, with 10 bases spanning the gap. CDR3 length equals 13 residues. Germline lookup yields CDR1 SNHLY and CDR2 FYNNEI. As DNA, the CDR3 is TGTGCCAGCAATAACAGAGAGAACACTGAAGCTTTCTTT. Protein sequence: CASNNRENTEAFF.

V usage is TRBV6-5 and J usage is TRBJ1-2; D might be TRBD1 (5 bases). Germline V gives CDR1 MNHEY, CDR2 SVGAGI. V was trimmed by 6 bases and J by 6 bases, leaving 17 bases between them. This CDR3 comprises 14 residues. CDR3 DNA: TGTGCCAGCAGCAGCCCGGTGCAGGGTGATGGCTACACCTTC. This gives the protein CASSSPVQGDGYTF.

This clone showed up just once. The chain joins TRBV7-2 to TRBJ1-1, with TRBD1 matching 7 bases. This CDR3 is built from 14 residues. Germline values: CDR1 SGHTA, CDR2 FQGNSA. V was pared by 1 base and J by 1 base, with 0 bases of the junction left unmatched. The CDR3 DNA sequence: TGTGCCAGCAGCTTAGGACAGGGGAACACTGAAGCTTTCTTT. Amino acids: CASSLGQGNTEAFF.

The count of this clone is one. The identical CDR3 is also encoded by other nucleotide sequences in the sample. V is TRBV9 and J is TRBJ1-3, with D unresolved. The CDR3 runs 14 residues. Germline V gives CDR1 SGDLS, CDR2 YYNGEE. V lost 1 base to trimming and J lost 2 bases, with 7 bases between them. CDR3 residues: CASSVTRAGNTIYF. CDR3 sequence (DNA): TGTGCCAGCAGCGTAACGAGGGCTGGAAACACCATATATTTT. The full variable domain, completed using reference TRBV9 and TRBJ1-3, is DSGVTQTPKHLITATGQRVTLRCSPRSGDLSVYWYQQSLDQGLQFLIQYYNGEERAKGNILERFSAQQFPDLHSELNLSSLELGDSALYFCASSVTRAGNTIYFGEGSWLTVV.

The chain employs TRBV5-1 and TRBJ1-6; 8 bases map to TRBD1. Germline CDR1 is SGHRS and CDR2 is YFSETQ. The trim removed 0 bases at V and 8 bases at J, leaving 4 bases unmatched. This CDR3 contains 15 residues. CDR3 coding DNA: TGCGCCAGCAGCTTGGCCGGGACAGGTTATTCACCCCTCCACTTT. It yields the protein CASSLAGTGYSPLHF.

The table lists this clone with a few counts. The genes are TRBV5-4 and TRBJ2-7, with D perhaps matching TRBD2 (5 bases). Germline V CDR1 and CDR2: SGHNT, YYREEE (reference sequence). With 0 bases removed from V and 0 bases from J, the gap between germline ends came to 13 bases. The CDR3 covers 16 residues. In nucleotides, the CDR3 is TGTGCCAGCAGCTTGGGAGTAGCGAGTAGCTCCTACGAGCAGTACTTC. This codes for CASSLGVASSSYEQYF. The variable domain in full, completed from reference TRBV5-4 and TRBJ2-7, reads ETGVTQSPTHLIKTRGQQVTLRCSSQSGHNTVSWYQQALGQGPQFIFQYYREEENGRGNFPPRFSGLQFPNYSSELNVNALELDDSALYLCASSLGVASSSYEQYFGPGTRLTVT.

As to this clone: Germline is not matched at one junction end, which may reflect a read error. In nucleotides, the CDR3 is TGTGCCAGCTCAAGCCGGGACAGCTTTGAGCTGTACTTC. Residues: CASSSRDSFELYF. V gene TRBV18 combines with J gene TRBJ2-7, with 7 bases that match TRBD1. The CDR3 contains 13 residues. The germline CDR1 and CDR2 sequences are KGHSH and LQKENI.

This clone was seen just once. The chain uses TRBV7-9 and TRBJ2-1; 7 bases align to TRBD2. There are 18 residues in the CDR3. The V gene's germline CDR1 is SEHNR and CDR2 FQNEAQ (reference sequence). J lost 1 base, V lost 5 bases, and 14 bases had no gene match. The CDR3 DNA is TGTGCCAGCAGCCCCTCCGGGGGGACGACTCGTTCCTACAATGAGCAGTTCTTC. Translating gives CASSPSGGTTRSYNEQFF.

A single count supports this clone. This chain connects TRBV5-1 to TRBJ2-5; tentatively, D is TRBD1 (5 bases). V was clipped by 0 bases and J by 0 bases, with 15 bases between them. Germline CDR1 is SGHRS and CDR2 is YFSETQ. The CDR3 is made up of 17 amino acids. The CDR3 DNA follows: TGCGCCAGCAGCTTGGTGGGGCCTCTAGGGTACCAAGAGACCCAGTACTTC. Its translation is CASSLVGPLGYQETQYF.

The chain couples TRBV3-1 (or the pseudogene TRBV3-2) to TRBJ2-1, with 8 positions matching TRBD2. From germline, CDR1 is LGHDT and CDR2 YNNKEL (reference sequence). CDR3 size: 17 residues. V was clipped by 3 bases and J by 7 bases; unmatched bases: 14. CDR3 in DNA: TGTGCCAGCAGCCACCTCCCTCTAGCGGGCGCGGGGAATGAGCAGTTCTTC. Translation: CASSHLPLAGAGNEQFF.

The chain's CDR3 is CASTPTRDRGQTQYF. CDR3 nucleotide sequence: TGTGCCAGCACCCCAACCCGGGACAGGGGGCAGACCCAGTACTTC. The chain is built from TRBV27 and TRBJ2-5, with 12 bases identical to TRBD1. Germline V CDR1 and CDR2: MNHEY, SMNVEV (reference sequence). The CDR3 extends over 15 amino acids. V shed 7 bases, J shed 6 bases, and the junction held 9 bases outside the gene matches.

The J gene is TRBJ2-1, the V gene TRBV7-8; D might be TRBD1 (6 bases). With 5 bases removed from V and 7 bases from J, the gap between germline ends came to 18 bases. CDR1 and CDR2 from the germline V gene are SGHVS and FQNEAQ. This CDR3 region has 15 residues. CDR3 nucleotide sequence: TGTGCCAGCAGCCCCAGCCACAGGGTAAATAATGAGCAGTTCTTC. Translating gives CASSPSHRVNNEQFF. The full variable domain, rest sourced from reference TRBV7-8 and TRBJ2-1, is GAGVSQSPRYKVAKRGQDVALRCDPISGHVSLFWYQQALGQGPEFLTYFQNEAQLDKSGLPSDRFFAERPEGSVSTLKIQRTQQEDSAVYLCASSPSHRVNNEQFFGPGTRLTVL.